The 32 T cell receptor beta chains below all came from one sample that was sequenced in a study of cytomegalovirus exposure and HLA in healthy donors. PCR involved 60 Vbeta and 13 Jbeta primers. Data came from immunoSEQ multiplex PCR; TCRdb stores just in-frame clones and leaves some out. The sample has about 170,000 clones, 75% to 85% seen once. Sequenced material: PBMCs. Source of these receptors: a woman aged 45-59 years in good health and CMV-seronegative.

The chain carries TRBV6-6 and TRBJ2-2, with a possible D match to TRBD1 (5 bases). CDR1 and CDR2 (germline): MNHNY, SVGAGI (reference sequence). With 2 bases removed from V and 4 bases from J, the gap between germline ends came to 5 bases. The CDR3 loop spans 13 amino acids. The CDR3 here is CASSYGATGELFF. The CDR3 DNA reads TGTGCCAGCAGTTACGGGGCCACCGGGGAGCTGTTTTTT.

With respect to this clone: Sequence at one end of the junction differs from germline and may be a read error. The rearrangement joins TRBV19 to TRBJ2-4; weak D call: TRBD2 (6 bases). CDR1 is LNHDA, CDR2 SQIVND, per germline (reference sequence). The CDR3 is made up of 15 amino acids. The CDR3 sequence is CASSMTSGAKNIQCF. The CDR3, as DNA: TGTGCCAGTAGTATGACTAGTGGAGCCAAAAACATTCAGTGCTTC.

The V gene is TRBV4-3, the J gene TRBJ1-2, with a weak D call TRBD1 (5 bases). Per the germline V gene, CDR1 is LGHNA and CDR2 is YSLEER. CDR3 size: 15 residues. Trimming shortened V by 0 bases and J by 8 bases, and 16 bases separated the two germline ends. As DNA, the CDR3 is TGCGCCAGCAGCCAAGAGGGGCCACCCACTATGGGCTACACCTTC. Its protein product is CASSQEGPPTMGYTF.

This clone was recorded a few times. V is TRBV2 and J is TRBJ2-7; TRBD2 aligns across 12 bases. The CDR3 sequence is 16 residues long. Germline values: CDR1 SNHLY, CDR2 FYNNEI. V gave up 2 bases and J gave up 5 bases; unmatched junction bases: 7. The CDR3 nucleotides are TGTGCCAGCAGTGAAAGGGAGACTAGCGGGAGCGACGAGCAGTACTTC. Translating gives CASSERETSGSDEQYF.

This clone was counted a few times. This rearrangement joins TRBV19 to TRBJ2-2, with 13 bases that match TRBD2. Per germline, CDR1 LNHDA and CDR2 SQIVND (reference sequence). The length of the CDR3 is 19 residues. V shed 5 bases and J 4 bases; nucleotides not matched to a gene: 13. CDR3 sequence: CASSARLAGGRGGTGELFF. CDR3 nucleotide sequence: TGTGCCAGTAGTGCCAGACTAGCGGGGGGCAGGGGAGGCACCGGGGAGCTGTTTTTT.

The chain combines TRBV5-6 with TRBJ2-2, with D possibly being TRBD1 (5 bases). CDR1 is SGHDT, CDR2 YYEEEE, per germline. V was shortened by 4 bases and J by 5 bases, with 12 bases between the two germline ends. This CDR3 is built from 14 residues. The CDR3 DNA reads TGTGCCAGCAGCCTGTTCCAGGGTACCGGGGAGCTGTTTTTT. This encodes CASSLFQGTGELFF.

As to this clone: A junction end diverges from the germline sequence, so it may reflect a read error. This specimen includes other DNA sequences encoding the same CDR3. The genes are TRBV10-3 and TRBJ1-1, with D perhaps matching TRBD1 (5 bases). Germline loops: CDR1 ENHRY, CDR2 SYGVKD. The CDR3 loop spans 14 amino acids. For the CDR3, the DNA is TGTGCCATCTCATTTGGGGCGGAGAACACTGAAGCCTTCTTT. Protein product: CAISFGAENTEAFF.

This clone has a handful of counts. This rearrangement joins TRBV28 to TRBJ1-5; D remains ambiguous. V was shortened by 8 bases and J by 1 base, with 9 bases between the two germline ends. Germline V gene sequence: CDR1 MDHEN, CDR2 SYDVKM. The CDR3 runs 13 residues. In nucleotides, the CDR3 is TGTGCCAGCTCTGCAGGAAGCAATCAGCCCCAGCATTTT. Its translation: CASSAGSNQPQHF.

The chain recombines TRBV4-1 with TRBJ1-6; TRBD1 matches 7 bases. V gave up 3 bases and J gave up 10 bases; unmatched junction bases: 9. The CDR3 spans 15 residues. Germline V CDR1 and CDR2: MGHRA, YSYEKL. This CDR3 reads CASSQSDRVLSPLHF. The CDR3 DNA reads TGCGCCAGCAGCCAGAGCGACAGGGTCCTCTCACCCCTCCACTTT.

CDR3 DNA sequence: TGTGCCAGCAGCTTAGCTCCGCCAGGCACCAATCAGCCCCAGCATTTT. The encoded protein is CASSLAPPGTNQPQHF. The chain has TRBV7-2 and TRBJ1-5; D call uncertain. V lost 0 bases and J lost 3, with 12 bases in between. This CDR3 has 16 residues. In germline, CDR1 is SGHTA, CDR2 FQGNSA.

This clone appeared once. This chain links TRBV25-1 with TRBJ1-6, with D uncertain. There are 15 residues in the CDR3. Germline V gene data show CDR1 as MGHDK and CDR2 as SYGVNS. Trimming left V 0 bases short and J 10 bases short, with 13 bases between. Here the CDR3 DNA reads TGTGCCAGCAGTGAATATGGACGAGGGTACTCACCCCTCCACTTT. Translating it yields CASSEYGRGYSPLHF.

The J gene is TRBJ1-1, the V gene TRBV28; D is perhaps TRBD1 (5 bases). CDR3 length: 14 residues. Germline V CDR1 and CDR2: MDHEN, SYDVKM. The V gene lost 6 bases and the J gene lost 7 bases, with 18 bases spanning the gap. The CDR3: CASSPNSRGVEAFF. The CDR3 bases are TGTGCCAGCAGCCCTAACTCCCGGGGGGTTGAAGCTTTCTTT.

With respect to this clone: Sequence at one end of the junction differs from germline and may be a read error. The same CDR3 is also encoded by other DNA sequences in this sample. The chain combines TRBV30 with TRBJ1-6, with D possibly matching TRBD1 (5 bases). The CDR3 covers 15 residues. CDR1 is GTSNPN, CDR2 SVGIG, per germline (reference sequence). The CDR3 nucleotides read TGTGCCAAAAGACGGCAGGGTAATATTAATTCCCCCCTCCACTTT. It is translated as CAKRRQGNINSPLHF.

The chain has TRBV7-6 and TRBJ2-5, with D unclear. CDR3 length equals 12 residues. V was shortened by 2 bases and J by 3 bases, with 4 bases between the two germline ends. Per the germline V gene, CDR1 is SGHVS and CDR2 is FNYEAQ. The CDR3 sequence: CASSLTEETQYF. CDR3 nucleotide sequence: TGTGCCAGCAGCTTAACGGAAGAGACCCAGTACTTC.

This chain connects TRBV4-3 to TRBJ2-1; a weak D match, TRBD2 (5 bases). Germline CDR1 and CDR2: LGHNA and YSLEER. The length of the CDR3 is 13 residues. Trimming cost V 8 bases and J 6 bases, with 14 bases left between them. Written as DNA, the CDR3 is TGCGCCAGCGGCAAAGGACTCCTCAATGAGCAGTTCTTC. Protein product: CASGKGLLNEQFF.

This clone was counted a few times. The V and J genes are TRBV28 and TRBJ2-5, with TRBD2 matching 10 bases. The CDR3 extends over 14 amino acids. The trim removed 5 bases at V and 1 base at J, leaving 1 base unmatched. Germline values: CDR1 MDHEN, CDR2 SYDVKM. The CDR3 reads CASSRTSGQETQYF. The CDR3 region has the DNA TGTGCCAGCAGTCGGACTAGCGGCCAAGAGACCCAGTACTTC.

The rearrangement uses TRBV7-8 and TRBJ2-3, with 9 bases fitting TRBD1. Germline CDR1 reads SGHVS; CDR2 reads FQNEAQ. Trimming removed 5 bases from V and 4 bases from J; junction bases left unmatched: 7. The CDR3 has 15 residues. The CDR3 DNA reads TGTGCCAGCAGCCTCCGGGACAGGGTTCCAGATACGCAGTATTTT. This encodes CASSLRDRVPDTQYF. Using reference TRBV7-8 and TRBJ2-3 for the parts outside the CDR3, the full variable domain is GAGVSQSPRYKVAKRGQDVALRCDPISGHVSLFWYQQALGQGPEFLTYFQNEAQLDKSGLPSDRFFAERPEGSVSTLKIQRTQQEDSAVYLCASSLRDRVPDTQYFGPGTRLTVL.

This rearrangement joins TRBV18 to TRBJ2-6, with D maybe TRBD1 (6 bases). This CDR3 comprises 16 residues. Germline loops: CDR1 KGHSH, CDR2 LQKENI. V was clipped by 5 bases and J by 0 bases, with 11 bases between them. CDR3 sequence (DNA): TGTGCCAGCTCAAGGGGACACCCCTCTGGGGCCAACGTCCTGACTTTC. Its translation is CASSRGHPSGANVLTF.

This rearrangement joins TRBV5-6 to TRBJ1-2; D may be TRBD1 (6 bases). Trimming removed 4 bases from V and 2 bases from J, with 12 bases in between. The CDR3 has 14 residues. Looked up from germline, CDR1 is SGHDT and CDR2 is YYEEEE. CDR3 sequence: CASSPPQGNYGYTF. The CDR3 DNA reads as TGTGCCAGCAGCCCCCCCCAGGGGAACTATGGCTACACCTTC.

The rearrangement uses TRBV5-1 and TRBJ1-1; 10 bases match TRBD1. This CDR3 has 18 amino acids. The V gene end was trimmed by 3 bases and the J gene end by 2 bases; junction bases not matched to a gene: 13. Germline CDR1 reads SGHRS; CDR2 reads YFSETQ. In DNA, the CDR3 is TGCGCCAGCAGCTCACCTAGGGACAGGGGTAAAGTCAACACTGAAGCTTTCTTT. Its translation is CASSSPRDRGKVNTEAFF.

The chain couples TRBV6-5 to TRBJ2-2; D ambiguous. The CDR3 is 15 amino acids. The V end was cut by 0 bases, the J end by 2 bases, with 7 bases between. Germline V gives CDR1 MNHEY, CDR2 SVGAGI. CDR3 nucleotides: TGTGCCAGCAGTTACTCCGAGCTAAACACCGGGGAGCTGTTTTTT. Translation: CASSYSELNTGELFF.

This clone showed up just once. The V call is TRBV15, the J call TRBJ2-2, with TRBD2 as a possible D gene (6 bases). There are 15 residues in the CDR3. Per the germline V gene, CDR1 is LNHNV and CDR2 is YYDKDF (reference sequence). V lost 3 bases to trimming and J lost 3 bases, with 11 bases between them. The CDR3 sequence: CATSRRGQDTGELFF. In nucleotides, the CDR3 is TGTGCCACCAGCAGGCGGGGCCAAGACACCGGGGAGCTGTTTTTT.

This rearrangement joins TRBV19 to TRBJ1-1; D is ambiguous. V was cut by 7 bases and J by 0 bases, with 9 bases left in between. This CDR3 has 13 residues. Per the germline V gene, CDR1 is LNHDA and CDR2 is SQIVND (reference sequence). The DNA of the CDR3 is TGTGCCAGTATTGCCCACTTGAACACTGAAGCTTTCTTT. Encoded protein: CASIAHLNTEAFF.

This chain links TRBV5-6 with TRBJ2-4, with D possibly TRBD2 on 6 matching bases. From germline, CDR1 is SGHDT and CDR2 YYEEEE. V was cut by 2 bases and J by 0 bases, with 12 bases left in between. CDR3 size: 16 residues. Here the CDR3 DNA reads TGTGCCAGCAGCTTCGGGGGATCCCTAGCCAAAAACATTCAGTACTTC. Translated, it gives CASSFGGSLAKNIQYF.

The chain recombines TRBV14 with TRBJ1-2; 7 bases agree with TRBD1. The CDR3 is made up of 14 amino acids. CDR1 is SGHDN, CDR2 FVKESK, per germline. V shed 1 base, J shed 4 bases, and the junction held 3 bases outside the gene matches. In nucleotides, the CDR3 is TGTGCCAGCAGCCAAGTACAGGGGTTCTATGGCTACACCTTC. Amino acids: CASSQVQGFYGYTF.

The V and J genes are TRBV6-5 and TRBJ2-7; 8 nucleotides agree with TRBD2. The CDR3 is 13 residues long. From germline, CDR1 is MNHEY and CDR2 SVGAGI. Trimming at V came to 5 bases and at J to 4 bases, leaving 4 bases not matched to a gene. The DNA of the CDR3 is TGTGCCAGCAGTAGCGGGAGAATTTACGAGCAGTACTTC. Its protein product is CASSSGRIYEQYF.

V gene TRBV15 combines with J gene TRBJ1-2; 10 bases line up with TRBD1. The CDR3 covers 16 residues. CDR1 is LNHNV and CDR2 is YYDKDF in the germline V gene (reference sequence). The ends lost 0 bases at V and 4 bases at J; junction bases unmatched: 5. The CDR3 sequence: CATSRDSDRGLYGYTF. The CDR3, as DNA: TGTGCCACCAGCAGAGATTCCGACAGGGGGCTCTATGGCTACACCTTC.

CDR3 in amino acids: CSVDLPGPDTQYF. CDR3 bases: TGCAGCGTTGATCTCCCGGGTCCAGATACGCAGTATTTT. V gene TRBV29-1 combines with J gene TRBJ2-3; D unclear. Trimming removed 3 bases at V and 4 bases at J, with 11 bases between. Germline values: CDR1 SQVTM, CDR2 ANQGSEA. CDR3 length equals 13 residues.

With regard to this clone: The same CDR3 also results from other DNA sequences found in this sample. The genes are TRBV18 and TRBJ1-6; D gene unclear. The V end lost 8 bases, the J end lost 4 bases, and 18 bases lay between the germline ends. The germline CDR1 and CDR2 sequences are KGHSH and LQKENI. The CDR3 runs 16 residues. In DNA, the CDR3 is TGTGCCAGCAGTTATGAGGGTAGAGGTTATAATTCACCCCTCCACTTT. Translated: CASSYEGRGYNSPLHF. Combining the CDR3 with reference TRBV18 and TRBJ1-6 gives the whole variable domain NAGVMQNPRHLVRRRGQEARLRCSPMKGHSHVYWYRQLPEEGLKFMVYLQKENIIDESGMPKERFSAEFPKEGPSILRIQQVVRGDSAAYFCASSYEGRGYNSPLHFGNGTRLTVT.

This chain's CDR3 is CASSAGTSGPRRKYF. The DNA of the CDR3 is TGTGCCAGCAGCGCCGGGACTAGCGGGCCAAGGCGGAAGTATTTT. This sequence joins TRBV7-2 and TRBJ2-3; 12 positions agree with TRBD2. J gave up 13 bases and V 5 bases, and 13 bases lay outside the gene matches. The length of the CDR3 is 15 residues. Germline assignment: CDR1 SGHTA and CDR2 FQGNSA.

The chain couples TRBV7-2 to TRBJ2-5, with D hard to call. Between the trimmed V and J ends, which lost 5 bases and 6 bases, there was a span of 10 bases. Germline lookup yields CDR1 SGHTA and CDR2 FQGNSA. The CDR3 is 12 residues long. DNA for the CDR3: TGTGCCAGCAGCCTACCCTTTCAGACCCAGTACTTC. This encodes CASSLPFQTQYF.

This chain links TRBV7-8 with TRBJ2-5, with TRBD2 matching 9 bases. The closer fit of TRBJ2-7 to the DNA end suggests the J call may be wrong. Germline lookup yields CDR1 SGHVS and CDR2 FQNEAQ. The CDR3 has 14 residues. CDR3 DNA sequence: TGTGCCAGCAGCTTTGGGACTAGCCCATACGAGCAGTACTTC. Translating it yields CASSFGTSPYEQYF.